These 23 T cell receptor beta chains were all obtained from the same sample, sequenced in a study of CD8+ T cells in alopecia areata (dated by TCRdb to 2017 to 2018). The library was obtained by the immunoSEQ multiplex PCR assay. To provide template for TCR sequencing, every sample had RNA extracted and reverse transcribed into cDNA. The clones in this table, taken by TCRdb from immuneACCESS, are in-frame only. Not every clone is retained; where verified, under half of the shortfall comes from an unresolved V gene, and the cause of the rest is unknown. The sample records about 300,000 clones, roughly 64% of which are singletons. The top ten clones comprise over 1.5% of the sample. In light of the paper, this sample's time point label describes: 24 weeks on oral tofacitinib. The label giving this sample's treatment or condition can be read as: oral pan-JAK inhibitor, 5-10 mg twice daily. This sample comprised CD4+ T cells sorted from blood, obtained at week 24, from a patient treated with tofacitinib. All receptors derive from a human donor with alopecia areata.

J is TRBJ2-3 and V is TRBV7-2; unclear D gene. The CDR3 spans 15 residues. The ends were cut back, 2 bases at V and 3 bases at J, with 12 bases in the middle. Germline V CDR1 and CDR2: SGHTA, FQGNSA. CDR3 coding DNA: TGTGCCAGCAGCTTACGGCTAGGCCCGACAGATACGCAGTATTTT. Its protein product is CASSLRLGPTDTQYF.

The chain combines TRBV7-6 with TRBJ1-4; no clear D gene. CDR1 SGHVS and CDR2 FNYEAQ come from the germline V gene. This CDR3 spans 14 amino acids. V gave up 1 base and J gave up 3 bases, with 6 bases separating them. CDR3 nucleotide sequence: TGTGCCAGCAGCTTAGGGACCTCTAATGAAAAACTGTTTTTT. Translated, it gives CASSLGTSNEKLFF. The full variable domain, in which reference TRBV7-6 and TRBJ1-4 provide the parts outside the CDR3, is GAGVSQSPRYKVTKRGQDVALRCDPISGHVSLYWYRQALGQGPEFLTYFNYEAQQDKSGLPNDRFSAERPEGSISTLTIQRTEQRDSAMYRCASSLGTSNEKLFFGSGTQLSVL.

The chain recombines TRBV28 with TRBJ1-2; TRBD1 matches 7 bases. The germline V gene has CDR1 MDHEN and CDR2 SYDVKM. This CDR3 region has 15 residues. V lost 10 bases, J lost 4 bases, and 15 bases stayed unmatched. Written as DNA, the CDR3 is TGTGCCACTACCCCCTTTGGCAGGGGGTTCTATGGCTACACCTTC. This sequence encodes CATTPFGRGFYGYTF.

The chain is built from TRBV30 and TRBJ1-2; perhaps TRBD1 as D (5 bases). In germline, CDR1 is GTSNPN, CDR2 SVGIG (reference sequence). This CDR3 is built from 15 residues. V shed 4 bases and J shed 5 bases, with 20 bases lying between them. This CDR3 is CAWTHQGLRAYGYTF. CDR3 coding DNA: TGTGCCTGGACACATCAGGGACTACGGGCTTATGGCTACACCTTC.

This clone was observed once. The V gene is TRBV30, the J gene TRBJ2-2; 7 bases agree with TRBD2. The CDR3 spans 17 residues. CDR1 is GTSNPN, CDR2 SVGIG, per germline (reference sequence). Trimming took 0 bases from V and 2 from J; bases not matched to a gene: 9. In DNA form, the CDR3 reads TGTGCCTGGAGTGTACCGGGGCTAGCGGTCAACACCGGGGAGCTGTTTTTT. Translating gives CAWSVPGLAVNTGELFF.

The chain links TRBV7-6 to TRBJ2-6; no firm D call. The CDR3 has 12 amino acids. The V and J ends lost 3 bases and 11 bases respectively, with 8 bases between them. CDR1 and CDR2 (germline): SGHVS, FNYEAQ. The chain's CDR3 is CASSFPYDVLTF. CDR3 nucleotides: TGTGCCAGCAGCTTCCCCTATGACGTCCTGACTTTC.

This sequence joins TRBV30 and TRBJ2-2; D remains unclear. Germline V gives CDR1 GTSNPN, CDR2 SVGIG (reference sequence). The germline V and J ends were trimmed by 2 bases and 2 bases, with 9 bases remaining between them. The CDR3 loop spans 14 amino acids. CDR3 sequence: CAWSWQANTGELFF. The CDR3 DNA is TGTGCCTGGAGTTGGCAGGCAAACACCGGGGAGCTGTTTTTT.

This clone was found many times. CDR3 amino acids: CASGHQPQHF. Here the CDR3 DNA reads TGTGCCAGCGGACATCAGCCCCAGCATTTT. The chain carries TRBV28 and TRBJ1-5; D is undetermined. Germline CDR1 and CDR2: MDHEN and SYDVKM. This CDR3 has 10 amino acids. Trimming stripped 8 bases from V and 5 bases from J, with 4 bases between.

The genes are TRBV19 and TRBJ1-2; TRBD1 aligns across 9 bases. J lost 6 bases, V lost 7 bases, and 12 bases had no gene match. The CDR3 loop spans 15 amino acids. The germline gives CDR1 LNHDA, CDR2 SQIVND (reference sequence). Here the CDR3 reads CASTGRTGELNGYTF. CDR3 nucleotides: TGTGCCAGTACCGGACGGACAGGGGAACTAAATGGCTACACCTTC.

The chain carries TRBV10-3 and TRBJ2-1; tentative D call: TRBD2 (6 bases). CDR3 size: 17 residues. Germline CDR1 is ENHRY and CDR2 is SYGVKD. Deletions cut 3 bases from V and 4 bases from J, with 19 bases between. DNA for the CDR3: TGTGCCATCAGTGATTCTGGGCGGGGTGGTTCGTACAATGAGCAGTTCTTC. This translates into CAISDSGRGGSYNEQFF.

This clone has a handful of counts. CDR3: CSVVGGGRGYEQYF. CDR3 DNA: TGCAGCGTCGTAGGTGGTGGCAGGGGGTACGAGCAGTACTTC. The gene calls are TRBV29-1 and TRBJ2-7; 7 bases line up with TRBD1. The CDR3 extends over 14 amino acids. In germline, CDR1 is SQVTM, CDR2 ANQGSEA. The J segment lost 4 bases and the V segment lost 6 bases, leaving 12 bases of the junction unmatched.

The CDR3 reads CASSLEGRDIQYF. In nucleotides, the CDR3 is TGTGCCAGCAGCTTAGAGGGAAGAGACATTCAGTACTTC. The V call is TRBV7-2, the J call TRBJ2-4, with D unclear. The CDR3 loop spans 13 amino acids. V was trimmed by 1 base and J by 8 bases, leaving 9 bases between them. The germline V gene encodes CDR1 SGHTA and CDR2 FQGNSA. Based on the CDR3 plus reference TRBV7-2 and TRBJ2-4, the full variable domain is GAGVSQSPSNKVTEKGKDVELRCDPISGHTALYWYRQSLGQGLEFLIYFQGNSAPDKSGLPSDRFSAERTGGSVSTLTIQRTQQEDSAVYLCASSLEGRDIQYFGAGTRLSVL.

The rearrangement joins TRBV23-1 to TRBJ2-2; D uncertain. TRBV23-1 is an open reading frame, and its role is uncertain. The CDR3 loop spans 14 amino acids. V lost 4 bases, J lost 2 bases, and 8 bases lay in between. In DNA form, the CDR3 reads TGCGCCAGCAGTCCCAGTCCAAACACCGGGGAGCTGTTTTTT. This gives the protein CASSPSPNTGELFF.

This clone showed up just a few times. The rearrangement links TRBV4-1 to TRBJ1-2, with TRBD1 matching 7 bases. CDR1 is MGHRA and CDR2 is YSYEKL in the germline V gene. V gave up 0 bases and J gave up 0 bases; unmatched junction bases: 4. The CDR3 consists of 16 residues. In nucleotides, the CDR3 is TGCGCCAGCAGCCAAGATCCCCAGGGGGCTAACTATGGCTACACCTTC. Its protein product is CASSQDPQGANYGYTF.

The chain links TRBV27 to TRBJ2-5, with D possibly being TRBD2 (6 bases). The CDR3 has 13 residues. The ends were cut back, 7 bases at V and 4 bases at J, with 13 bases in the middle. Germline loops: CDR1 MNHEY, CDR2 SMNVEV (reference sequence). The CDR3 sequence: CASTGGSRETQYF. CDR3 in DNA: TGTGCCAGCACAGGAGGGTCCAGAGAGACCCAGTACTTC.

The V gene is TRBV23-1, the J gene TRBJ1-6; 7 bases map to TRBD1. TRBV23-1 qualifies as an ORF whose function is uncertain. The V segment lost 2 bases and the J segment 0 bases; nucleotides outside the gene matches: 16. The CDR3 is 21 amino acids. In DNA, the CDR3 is TGCGCCAGCAGTCAACCGGAAAAAACGGGACAGAAGAGCTCCTATAATTCACCCCTCCACTTT. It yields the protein CASSQPEKTGQKSSYNSPLHF.

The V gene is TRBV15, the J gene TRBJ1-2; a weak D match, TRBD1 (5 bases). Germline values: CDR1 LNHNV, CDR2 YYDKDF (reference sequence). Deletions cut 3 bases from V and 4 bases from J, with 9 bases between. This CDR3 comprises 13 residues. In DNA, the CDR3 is TGTGCCACCAGCAGTCGGGGGTTCTATGGCTACACCTTC. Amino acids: CATSSRGFYGYTF. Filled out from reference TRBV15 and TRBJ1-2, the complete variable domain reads DAMVIQNPRYQVTQFGKPVTLSCSQTLNHNVMYWYQQKSSQAPKLLFHYYDKDFNNEADTPDNFQSRRPNTSFCFLDIRSPGLGDTAMYLCATSSRGFYGYTFGSGTRLTVV.

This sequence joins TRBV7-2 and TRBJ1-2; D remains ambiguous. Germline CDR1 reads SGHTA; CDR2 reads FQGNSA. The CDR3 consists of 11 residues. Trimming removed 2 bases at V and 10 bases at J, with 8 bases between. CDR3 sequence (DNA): TGTGCCAGCAGCTTATTTTCGGACTACACCTTC. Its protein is CASSLFSDYTF.

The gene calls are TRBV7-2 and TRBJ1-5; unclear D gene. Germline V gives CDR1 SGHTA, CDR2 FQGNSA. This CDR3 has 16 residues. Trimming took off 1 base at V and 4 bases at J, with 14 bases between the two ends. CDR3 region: CASSLEGGRVNQPQHF. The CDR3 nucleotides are TGTGCCAGCAGCTTAGAGGGCGGGAGGGTGAATCAGCCCCAGCATTTT.

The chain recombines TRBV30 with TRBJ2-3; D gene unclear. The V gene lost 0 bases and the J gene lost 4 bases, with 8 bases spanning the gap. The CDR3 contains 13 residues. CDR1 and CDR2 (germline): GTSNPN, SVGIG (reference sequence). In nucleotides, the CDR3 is TGTGCCTGGAGTGTTAAGGGCGCAGATACGCAGTATTTT. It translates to CAWSVKGADTQYF.

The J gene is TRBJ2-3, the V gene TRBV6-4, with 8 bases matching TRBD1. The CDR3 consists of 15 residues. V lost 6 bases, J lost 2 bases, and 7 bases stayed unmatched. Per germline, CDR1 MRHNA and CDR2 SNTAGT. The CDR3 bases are TGTGCCAGCAGCAAGATGGACAGGGCCACAGATACGCAGTATTTT. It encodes CASSKMDRATDTQYF.

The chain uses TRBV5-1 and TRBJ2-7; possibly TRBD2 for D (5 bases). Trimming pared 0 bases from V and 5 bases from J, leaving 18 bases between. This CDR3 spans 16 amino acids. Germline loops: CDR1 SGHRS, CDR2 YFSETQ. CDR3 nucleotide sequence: TGCGCCAGCAGCTTGGAGAACCTCCGGGATTTCCACGAGCAGTACTTC. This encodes CASSLENLRDFHEQYF.

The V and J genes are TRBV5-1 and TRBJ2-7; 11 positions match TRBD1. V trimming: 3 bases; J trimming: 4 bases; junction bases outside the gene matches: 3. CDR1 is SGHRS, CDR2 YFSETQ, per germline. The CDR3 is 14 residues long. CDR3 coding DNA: TGCGCCAGCAGCTCGGACAGGGGGCTGTACGAGCAGTACTTC. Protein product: CASSSDRGLYEQYF.